This T cell receptor beta chain was recorded in a study of beta chain features in type 1 diabetes. Study-wide background: Healthy donors and patients showed comparable age, gender and cell yields.

The CDR3 runs 17 residues. Germline CDR1 is PRHDT and CDR2 is FYEKMQ (reference sequence). V lost 5 bases, J lost 1 base, and 15 bases lay in between. Based on CD45RO/CCR7/CD25/CD127/CD95/CD27, CD4+ regulatory, stem cell-like memory, naive and central memory cells were sorted. Study outcomes and limitations: In cDNA sequencing, cells with high TCR expression could be over-represented. Across all four CD4+ subsets, people with type 1 diabetes showed modestly shorter TCRB CDR3s.

This clone was seen more than once but under ten times. Its cognate antigen is unknown. The investigators reverse transcribed all of the isolated RNA, so they sequenced expressed TCRB transcripts. Some clones are missing from TCRdb's copy, which holds only in-frame ones; the method was immunoSEQ multiplex PCR. Of about 650,000 clones listed, roughly 12% are singletons. The rearrangement uses TRBV13 and TRBJ2-6; possibly TRBD2 for D (6 bases). This sequence was found in a man aged 25 to 40 with type 1 diabetes. The sequencing input was naive CD4+ T cells from blood. CDR3 nucleotide sequence: TGTGCCAGCAGCAGGGACTCTCTGGTATCTGGGGCCAACGTCCTGACTTTC. This codes for CASSRDSLVSGANVLTF.